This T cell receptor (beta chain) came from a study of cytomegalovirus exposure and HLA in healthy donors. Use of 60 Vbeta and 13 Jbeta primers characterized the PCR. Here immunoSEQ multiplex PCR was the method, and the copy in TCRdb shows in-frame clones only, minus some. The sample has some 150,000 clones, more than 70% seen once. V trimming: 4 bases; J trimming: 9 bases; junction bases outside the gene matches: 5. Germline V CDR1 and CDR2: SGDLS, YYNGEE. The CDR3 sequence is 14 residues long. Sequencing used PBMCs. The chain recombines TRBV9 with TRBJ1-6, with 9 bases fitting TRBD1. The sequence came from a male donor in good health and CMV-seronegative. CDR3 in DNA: TGTGCCAGCAGCCCCGACAGGGGGAGTTCACCCCTCCACTTT. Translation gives CASSPDRGSSPLHF.